Each of the 30 T cell receptor beta chains below was sequenced from the same sample in a study of radiotherapy plus CTLA-4 blockade in lung cancer. Produced via immunoSEQ multiplex PCR; TCRdb's table is partial and in-frame only. The sample shows about 32,000 clones, approximately 75% of them seen only once. The material sequenced was peripheral blood, taken from a patient treated with radiotherapy plus ipilimumab. The receptors derive from a human donor with non-small cell lung cancer that progressed on radiotherapy plus ipilimumab.

CDR3 amino acids: CASSPAGSSYGYTF. The CDR3 region has the DNA TGTGCCAGCTCACCAGCAGGGTCCTCCTATGGCTACACCTTC. The V and J genes are TRBV18 and TRBJ1-2, with a tentative D call TRBD1 (5 bases). The CDR3 runs 14 residues. Germline CDR1 is KGHSH and CDR2 is LQKENI. V shed 2 bases and J shed 4 bases, with 11 bases lying between them.

The V gene is TRBV18, the J gene TRBJ2-5; D perhaps matches TRBD1 (5 bases). Germline V gene lookup returns CDR1 KGHSH and CDR2 LQKENI. Trimming cost V 1 base and J 5 bases, with 11 bases left between them. The CDR3 sequence is 14 residues long. The DNA for the CDR3 is TGTGCCAGCTCACCACTAGGGGTGACGGAGACCCAGTACTTC. It is translated as CASSPLGVTETQYF.

This clone turned up a few times. The V call is TRBV19, the J call TRBJ1-6, with 7 bases lining up with TRBD1. This CDR3 is 16 amino acids long. CDR1 is LNHDA, CDR2 SQIVND, per germline (reference sequence). The trim removed 4 bases at V and 6 bases at J, leaving 9 bases unmatched. For the CDR3, the DNA is TGTGCCAGTAGTACACAGGGGAAAGGTGCTAATTCACCCCTCCACTTT. This codes for CASSTQGKGANSPLHF.

The chain combines TRBV19 with TRBJ2-7, with unresolved D. Between the trimmed V and J ends, which lost 5 bases and 3 bases, there was a span of 8 bases. CDR1 LNHDA and CDR2 SQIVND come from the germline V gene (reference sequence). This CDR3 contains 12 residues. The CDR3 reads CASSQDIYEQYF. CDR3 nucleotide sequence: TGTGCCAGTAGTCAAGACATCTACGAGCAGTACTTC.

The chain joins TRBV7-2 to TRBJ1-2; D is possibly TRBD1 (5 bases). The CDR3 runs 16 residues. CDR1 and CDR2 (germline): SGHTA, FQGNSA. V was trimmed by 3 bases and J by 0 bases, leaving 14 bases between them. The DNA of the CDR3 is TGTGCCAGCAGCTTCTCCTCCAGACAGACTAACTATGGCTACACCTTC. This translates into CASSFSSRQTNYGYTF.

The chain recombines TRBV18 with TRBJ2-3, with D uncertain. The CDR3 consists of 16 residues. With 1 base removed from V and 0 bases from J, the gap between germline ends came to 11 bases. Looked up from germline, CDR1 is KGHSH and CDR2 is LQKENI. CDR3 sequence: CASSPQMTTSTDTQYF. CDR3 bases: TGTGCCAGCTCACCACAGATGACGACTAGCACAGATACGCAGTATTTT.

CDR3 protein: CASSPSVYSNYGYTF. DNA of the CDR3: TGTGCCAGCAGCCCTTCGGTTTACAGCAACTATGGCTACACCTTC. This chain links TRBV28 with TRBJ1-2; no definite D call. Germline loops: CDR1 MDHEN, CDR2 SYDVKM. This CDR3 has 15 amino acids. V lost 6 bases to trimming and J lost 2 bases, with 16 bases between them.

V usage is TRBV29-1 and J usage is TRBJ2-7; weak D call: TRBD1 (7 bases). Trimming left V 7 bases short and J 3 bases short, with 16 bases between. The CDR3 sequence is 13 residues long. Germline V lookup: CDR1 SQVTM, CDR2 ANQGSEA. This CDR3 reads CSAGGGRDYEQYF. The CDR3 coding sequence is TGCAGCGCAGGGGGAGGAAGGGACTACGAGCAGTACTTC.

The rearrangement links TRBV18 to TRBJ2-6; D is ambiguous. Germline V CDR1 and CDR2: KGHSH, LQKENI. The length of the CDR3 is 17 residues. The ends were cut back, 1 base at V and 0 bases at J, with 10 bases in the middle. The CDR3 sequence: CASSPRQASSGANVLTF. Written as DNA, the CDR3 is TGTGCCAGCTCACCACGCCAGGCCAGCTCTGGGGCCAACGTCCTGACTTTC.

The rearrangement uses TRBV10-3 and TRBJ2-3; 9 bases are shared with TRBD2. This CDR3 region has 14 residues. Trimming took 7 bases from V and 5 from J; bases not matched to a gene: 7. The V gene's germline CDR1 is ENHRY and CDR2 SYGVKD. The CDR3 DNA reads as TGTGCCATCAAGCAAGCGGGGGGTATAGATACGCAGTATTTT. Its translation is CAIKQAGGIDTQYF.

Only a few counts were recorded for this clone. The chain uses TRBV2 and TRBJ2-7; the D gene is possibly TRBD2 (5 bases). This CDR3 contains 16 residues. V dropped 6 bases and J dropped 4 bases, with 22 bases sitting between them. Germline V gene lookup returns CDR1 SNHLY and CDR2 FYNNEI. CDR3 amino acids: CASRYEHSSRGYEQYF. The CDR3 coding sequence is TGTGCCAGCAGATACGAACACTCAAGTCGGGGTTACGAGCAGTACTTC.

As regards this clone: A far more abundant clone sits one base away, making this likely a read error. The rearrangement links TRBV25-1 to TRBJ2-3, with 9 bases identical to TRBD1. J was trimmed by 5 bases and V by 3 bases; bases with no gene match: 6. Looked up from germline, CDR1 is MGHDK and CDR2 is SYGVNS. The CDR3 runs 15 residues. The CDR3 DNA sequence: TGTGCCAGCAGTGATCGGGACAGGGTGGTAGATACGCAGTATTTT. This gives the protein CASSDRDRVVDTQYF.

In its sample, this clone is medium-sized. The chain joins TRBV19 to TRBJ1-5; 7 bases line up with TRBD1. CDR1 is LNHDA and CDR2 is SQIVND in the germline V gene (reference sequence). V shed 6 bases and J 3 bases; nucleotides not matched to a gene: 8. The CDR3 has 15 amino acids. CDR3 nucleotide sequence: TGTGCCAGTAGGGGGTCCGACAGGGTCAATCAGCCCCAGCATTTT. Encoded protein: CASRGSDRVNQPQHF.

The CDR3 is CASTSSGGGNTGELFF. In nucleotides, the CDR3 is TGTGCCAGCACCTCAAGCGGGGGGGGCAATACCGGGGAGCTGTTTTTT. V gene TRBV7-9 combines with J gene TRBJ2-2; 10 positions match TRBD2. The CDR3 has 16 amino acids. Germline CDR1 and CDR2: SEHNR and FQNEAQ (reference sequence). With V trimmed by 7 bases and J by 5 bases, 10 bases remained unmatched.

This chain connects TRBV27 to TRBJ2-7, with 8 bases aligning to TRBD1. J gave up 5 bases and V 6 bases, and 6 bases lay outside the gene matches. This CDR3 has 13 amino acids. Germline CDR1 is MNHEY and CDR2 is SMNVEV (reference sequence). CDR3 DNA: TGTGCCAGCAGGGACAGGGAAACGAACGAGCAGTACTTC. Amino acid sequence: CASRDRETNEQYF.

The V and J genes are TRBV27 and TRBJ2-7; D might be TRBD1 (6 bases). Trimming cost V 3 bases and J 6 bases, with 12 bases left between them. The CDR3 extends over 13 amino acids. Germline CDR1 is MNHEY and CDR2 is SMNVEV (reference sequence). The CDR3 DNA sequence: TGTGCCAGCAGTTTGGGGGCCTATAGCGAGCAGTACTTC. Protein sequence: CASSLGAYSEQYF.

The CDR3 loop is CASSLASGNTEAFF. CDR3 coding DNA: TGTGCCAGCAGCTTAGCGTCGGGGAACACTGAAGCTTTCTTT. The chain is built from TRBV7-2 and TRBJ1-1; D is unresolved. The germline V gene encodes CDR1 SGHTA and CDR2 FQGNSA. CDR3 length equals 14 residues. V lost 0 bases and J 1 base, leaving 6 bases between the germline ends.

This chain links TRBV10-1 with TRBJ1-4, with 7 bases aligning to TRBD1. The CDR3 consists of 15 residues. CDR1 and CDR2 from the germline V gene are WNHNN and SYGVQD (reference sequence). V was clipped by 10 bases and J by 2 bases; unmatched bases: 10. The CDR3 spells CANPGGVFTNEKLFF. Written as DNA, the CDR3 is TGCGCCAATCCAGGGGGAGTTTTCACTAATGAAAAACTGTTTTTT.

The rearrangement uses TRBV5-1 and TRBJ1-2; D is ambiguous. CDR1 is SGHRS, CDR2 YFSETQ, per germline. Trimming pared 5 bases from V and 3 bases from J, leaving 11 bases between. This CDR3 is 13 amino acids long. This CDR3 reads CASRSGLDYGYTF. The CDR3 region has the DNA TGCGCCAGCAGGTCCGGACTAGACTATGGCTACACCTTC. The full variable domain, with the rest looked up from reference TRBV5-1 and TRBJ1-2, is KAGVTQTPRYLIKTRGQQVTLSCSPISGHRSVSWYQQTPGQGLQFLFEYFSETQRNKGNFPGRFSGRQFSNSRSEMNVSTLELGDSALYLCASRSGLDYGYTFGSGTRLTVV.

This chain connects TRBV14 to TRBJ2-7; no firm D call. The CDR3 spans 14 residues. V was pared by 0 bases and J by 1 base, with 7 bases between. Looked up from germline, CDR1 is SGHDN and CDR2 is FVKESK. In nucleotides, the CDR3 is TGTGCCAGCAGCCAAGATTTGGCTTCCTACGAGCAGTACTTC. Its translation is CASSQDLASYEQYF.

This clone showed up just once. The V and J genes are TRBV7-8 and TRBJ2-5; 7 bases are a match to TRBD2. Germline CDR1 and CDR2: SGHVS and FQNEAQ. CDR3 length: 12 amino acids. V lost 6 bases and J lost 4; bases outside the gene matches: 2. The CDR3 DNA is TGTGCCAGCAGTTGGGGGGGAGAGACCCAGTACTTC. Its translation is CASSWGGETQYF.

The CDR3 reads CASSLGSPYTGGRFEQFF. The CDR3 nucleotides read TGTGCCAGCAGCTTGGGGTCCCCGTATACAGGGGGACGATTTGAGCAGTTCTTC. The V gene is TRBV5-4, the J gene TRBJ2-1, with TRBD1 matching over 8 bases. With 0 bases clipped from V and 9 bases from J, the junction kept 17 bases outside the gene matches. The germline CDR1 and CDR2 sequences are SGHNT and YYREEE (reference sequence). The CDR3 consists of 18 residues.

The J gene is TRBJ2-3, the V gene TRBV18; D is uncertain. CDR1 is KGHSH, CDR2 LQKENI, per germline. V was shortened by 4 bases and J by 1 base, with 6 bases between the two germline ends. CDR3 length equals 13 residues. CDR3 in amino acids: CASSRSGTDTQYF. The CDR3 DNA reads TGTGCCAGCTCACGTAGTGGCACAGATACGCAGTATTTT.

The chain joins TRBV14 to TRBJ1-2; D call uncertain. Trimming took off 2 bases at V and 1 base at J, with 8 bases between the two ends. The CDR3 extends over 14 amino acids. The germline V gene has CDR1 SGHDN and CDR2 FVKESK. The CDR3 loop reads CASSQQEGNYGYTF. CDR3 nucleotides: TGTGCCAGCAGCCAACAGGAGGGTAACTATGGCTACACCTTC.

The chain combines TRBV6-5 with TRBJ1-2; tentatively, D is TRBD1 (5 bases). V was shortened by 5 bases and J by 4 bases, with 17 bases between the two germline ends. The CDR3 has 15 amino acids. CDR1 is MNHEY and CDR2 is SVGAGI in the germline V gene. CDR3 bases: TGTGCCAGCAGTCCCCTAACTTGGGGGGTCTATGGCTACACCTTC. It translates to CASSPLTWGVYGYTF.

V and J are TRBV6-1 and TRBJ2-3; D remains unclear. The V end lost 1 base, the J end lost 0 bases, and 14 bases lay between the germline ends. This CDR3 is built from 17 residues. Germline V gene data show CDR1 as MNHNS and CDR2 as SASEGT. The CDR3 protein is CASSEGWFVASTDTQYF. The CDR3 nucleotides are TGTGCCAGCAGTGAAGGGTGGTTCGTGGCTAGCACAGATACGCAGTATTTT.

This clone was seen a few times. CDR3 residues: CASSDNLSKNIQYF. CDR3 bases: TGTGCCAGCAGTGACAACTTATCCAAAAACATTCAGTACTTC. This chain links TRBV25-1 with TRBJ2-4; D remains unclear. This CDR3 is 14 amino acids long. V was trimmed by 3 bases and J by 2 bases, leaving 8 bases between them. CDR1 MGHDK and CDR2 SYGVNS come from the germline V gene.

V usage is TRBV14 and J usage is TRBJ1-1, with D tentatively TRBD1 (5 bases). V gave up 11 bases and J gave up 3 bases, with 25 bases separating them. Germline V gene data show CDR1 as SGHDN and CDR2 as FVKESK. CDR3 size: 16 residues. This CDR3 is CAGPQRGTREDTEAFF. CDR3 DNA sequence: TGTGCCGGCCCCCAAAGGGGAACACGGGAGGACACTGAAGCTTTCTTT. Variable domain in full (rest from reference TRBV14 and TRBJ1-1): EAGVTQFPSHSVIEKGQTVTLRCDPISGHDNLYWYRRVMGKEIKFLLHFVKESKQDESGMPNNRFLAERTGGTYSTLKVQPAELEDSGVYFCAGPQRGTREDTEAFFGQGTRLTVV.

V is TRBV5-4 and J is TRBJ2-5; D may be TRBD2 (7 bases). Germline CDR1 reads SGHNT; CDR2 reads YYREEE (reference sequence). The CDR3 extends over 13 amino acids. Trimming left V 2 bases short and J 5 bases short, with 10 bases between. The CDR3 spells CASSLQGGETQYF. Written as DNA, the CDR3 is TGTGCCAGCAGCTTACAGGGAGGGGAGACCCAGTACTTC.

This chain connects TRBV5-1 to TRBJ2-6; weak D call: TRBD1 (5 bases). The germline V gene has CDR1 SGHRS and CDR2 YFSETQ. Trimming removed 0 bases at V and 2 bases at J, with 6 bases between. The CDR3 has 15 amino acids. The CDR3 coding sequence is TGCGCCAGCAGCTTGGGACAGCCTGGGGCCAACGTCCTGACTTTC. It encodes CASSLGQPGANVLTF.